Shown below are 27 T cell receptor beta chains from a single sample sequenced in a study of cytomegalovirus exposure and HLA in healthy donors. Method: immunoSEQ multiplex PCR; TCRdb's copy keeps in-frame clones and lacks some. The sample holds approximately 190,000 clones, around 83% seen once. Sequencing was done on a sample of PBMCs. The receptors stem from a woman in her 30s in good health and CMV-seropositive.

V and J are TRBV5-1 and TRBJ1-4; a possible D gene is TRBD1 (5 bases). The CDR3 totals 14 residues. The ends were cut back, 5 bases at V and 3 bases at J, with 11 bases in the middle. Germline assignment: CDR1 SGHRS and CDR2 YFSETQ. The CDR3 is CASSPDSANEKLFF. CDR3 DNA: TGCGCCAGCAGTCCTGACAGCGCTAATGAAAAACTGTTTTTT.

V usage is TRBV15 and J usage is TRBJ1-2, with D possibly being TRBD1 (6 bases). Trimming pared 0 bases from V and 4 bases from J, leaving 12 bases between. Germline loops: CDR1 LNHNV, CDR2 YYDKDF (reference sequence). This CDR3 has 15 amino acids. The CDR3, as DNA: TGTGCCACCAGCAGAGATGTGGGGACATCCTATGGCTACACCTTC. Translating it yields CATSRDVGTSYGYTF.

Only a few counts were recorded for this clone. The chain carries TRBV19 and TRBJ1-2; 7 nucleotides line up with TRBD1. The CDR3 length is 14 residues. Germline V gene lookup returns CDR1 LNHDA and CDR2 SQIVND (reference sequence). Germline trimming cut 6 bases from V and 4 bases from J; bases unmatched to any gene: 8. The CDR3, as DNA: TGTGCCAGTAGCACCTCAGGACAGGCCTATGGCTACACCTTC. Translated: CASSTSGQAYGYTF.

V is TRBV5-8 and J is TRBJ2-7, with 14 bases identical to TRBD2. V lost 4 bases and J lost 6; bases outside the gene matches: 3. Germline V gene lookup returns CDR1 SGHTS and CDR2 YDEGEE. There are 14 residues in the CDR3. The CDR3 region is CASSMGLAGVEQYF. The CDR3 DNA sequence: TGTGCCAGCAGCATGGGACTAGCGGGAGTCGAGCAGTACTTC.

V and J are TRBV1 and TRBJ2-3; the table gives TRBD1 as D, unverified against the DNA. TRBV1 is flagged as a pseudogene. This CDR3 contains 14 residues. The CDR3, as DNA: TGCACCAGCAGCCAGGCCTTGGCCCCAGATACGCAGTATTTT. The encoded protein is CTSSQALAPDTQYF.

V usage is TRBV11-3 and J usage is TRBJ2-2; 15 bases agree with TRBD2. CDR3 size: 17 residues. Per germline, CDR1 SGHNT and CDR2 YENEEA. V trimming: 4 bases; J trimming: 4 bases; junction bases outside the gene matches: 4. CDR3 DNA: TGTGCCAGCAGCTCGCCGGGACTAGCGGGGGGCACCGGGGAGCTGTTTTTT. Protein sequence: CASSSPGLAGGTGELFF.

This clone came up a few times. The V and J genes are TRBV18 and TRBJ1-3, with 9 bases lining up with TRBD1. Germline V gene sequence: CDR1 KGHSH, CDR2 LQKENI. Trimming cost V 2 bases and J 7 bases; bases outside gene matches: 3. The CDR3 is 14 residues long. The CDR3 spells CASSPGTGRNTIYF. The DNA of the CDR3 is TGTGCCAGCTCACCAGGGACAGGGCGGAACACCATATATTTT.

The chain joins TRBV4-1 to TRBJ2-1; D perhaps matches TRBD2 (6 bases). Germline V gene data show CDR1 as MGHRA and CDR2 as YSYEKL. Trimming took 0 bases from V and 2 from J, leaving 14 bases between them. The CDR3 has 17 residues. CDR3 sequence (DNA): TGCGCCAGCAGCCAAGATCTTCTAGCGCAGGCCTACAATGAGCAGTTCTTC. Its translation is CASSQDLLAQAYNEQFF.

The rearrangement joins TRBV19 to TRBJ2-1; 14 bases fit TRBD2. J gave up 2 bases and V 4 bases, and 4 bases lay outside the gene matches. The CDR3 spans 17 residues. Germline CDR1 and CDR2: LNHDA and SQIVND (reference sequence). This CDR3 is CASSKGLAGEAYNEQFF. In nucleotides, the CDR3 is TGTGCCAGTAGTAAGGGACTAGCGGGGGAGGCCTACAATGAGCAGTTCTTC.

The V call is TRBV6-6, the J call TRBJ2-7; D is perhaps TRBD1 (6 bases). The CDR3 covers 13 residues. V shed 6 bases and J shed 1 base, with 10 bases lying between them. From germline, CDR1 is MNHNY and CDR2 SVGAGI (reference sequence). Written as DNA, the CDR3 is TGTGCCAGCAGACTCCAGGGGTCCTACGAGCAGTACTTC. This gives the protein CASRLQGSYEQYF.

In its sample, this clone was seen a few times. The chain uses TRBV2 and TRBJ2-2; D is unresolved. CDR1 is SNHLY, CDR2 FYNNEI, per germline. V was cut by 3 bases and J by 15 bases, with 14 bases left in between. This CDR3 region has 12 residues. CDR3 in amino acids: CASSEATLGLFF. Written as DNA, the CDR3 is TGTGCCAGCAGTGAGGCGACACTTGGTTTGTTTTTT.

This clone came up a few times. The rearrangement links TRBV19 to TRBJ2-2; TRBD1 matches at 9 bases. Germline CDR1 is LNHDA and CDR2 is SQIVND (reference sequence). V dropped 5 bases and J dropped 7; count of bases not matched to a gene: 5. The length of the CDR3 is 14 residues. The CDR3 DNA sequence: TGTGCCAGTAGTCCGGACAGGGGAGGCGGGGAGCTGTTTTTT. This sequence encodes CASSPDRGGGELFF.

V is TRBV4-1 and J is TRBJ1-2, with 12 positions matching TRBD1. Germline assignment: CDR1 MGHRA and CDR2 YSYEKL. The CDR3 sequence is 15 residues long. Unmatched junction bases numbered 5, after V lost 2 bases and J lost 7 bases. The CDR3 bases are TGCGCCAGCAGCCAACCGGGACAGGGGGCTCCTGGCTACACCTTC. It encodes CASSQPGQGAPGYTF.

The chain carries TRBV19 and TRBJ1-5, with D uncertain. The germline V gene has CDR1 LNHDA and CDR2 SQIVND (reference sequence). CDR3 size: 13 residues. V lost 9 bases and J 4 bases, leaving 13 bases between the germline ends. CDR3 sequence (DNA): TGTGCCAGCCAAGCGGGCGGTAATCAGCCCCAGCATTTT. Residues: CASQAGGNQPQHF. Full variable domain (rest looked up from reference TRBV19 and TRBJ1-5): DGGITQSPKYLFRKEGQNVTLSCEQNLNHDAMYWYRQDPGQGLRLIYYSQIVNDFQKGDIAEGYSVSREKKESFPLTVTSAQKNPTAFYLCASQAGGNQPQHFGDGTRLSIL.

The chain recombines TRBV11-2 with TRBJ1-1, with D possibly being TRBD1 (5 bases). Per germline, CDR1 SGHAT and CDR2 FQNNGV. Trimming removed 3 bases from V and 3 bases from J, with 11 bases in between. This CDR3 has 14 amino acids. This CDR3 reads CASSFSGRDTEAFF. Here the CDR3 DNA reads TGTGCCAGCAGCTTTTCGGGCAGGGACACTGAAGCTTTCTTT. Supplemented by reference TRBV11-2 and TRBJ1-1, the full variable domain reads EAGVAQSPRYKIIEKRQSVAFWCNPISGHATLYWYQQILGQGPKLLIQFQNNGVVDDSQLPKDRFSAERLKGVDSTLKIQPAKLEDSAVYLCASSFSGRDTEAFFGQGTRLTVV.

The chain couples TRBV6-6 to TRBJ2-6; a weak D match, TRBD2 (5 bases). The CDR3 consists of 15 residues. V gave up 6 bases and J gave up 2 bases, with 11 bases separating them. Looked up from germline, CDR1 is MNHNY and CDR2 is SVGAGI (reference sequence). DNA for the CDR3: TGTGCCAGCAGCCCACGGGGAGCTGGGGCCAACGTCCTGACTTTC. Protein: CASSPRGAGANVLTF.

This clone occurred once. The chain recombines TRBV7-8 with TRBJ2-7; TRBD2 matches at 9 bases. The trim removed 4 bases at V and 0 bases at J, leaving 7 bases unmatched. Germline CDR1 reads SGHVS; CDR2 reads FQNEAQ. This CDR3 region has 16 residues. The CDR3 DNA is TGTGCCAGCAGCTCCCCCGGACTAGCGAACTCCTACGAGCAGTACTTC. This gives the protein CASSSPGLANSYEQYF.

The chain is built from TRBV5-8 and TRBJ2-2, with TRBD1 identical over 7 bases. The germline V gene encodes CDR1 SGHTS and CDR2 YDEGEE. With V trimmed by 0 bases and J by 4 bases, 6 bases remained unmatched. The CDR3 is 16 residues long. The CDR3 sequence: CASSLGQGRGTGELFF. CDR3 DNA: TGTGCCAGCAGCTTGGGACAGGGACGGGGCACCGGGGAGCTGTTTTTT.

J is TRBJ1-4 and V is TRBV30, with D maybe TRBD1 (6 bases). CDR1 and CDR2 (germline): GTSNPN, SVGIG (reference sequence). The CDR3 is made up of 14 amino acids. Trimming took 3 bases from V and 1 from J, leaving 9 bases between them. The CDR3 DNA follows: TGTGCCTGGAGGGGGGCTCAAACTAATGAAAAACTGTTTTTT. Translated, it gives CAWRGAQTNEKLFF.

The J gene is TRBJ2-5, the V gene TRBV25-1, with 9 nucleotides matching TRBD1. CDR1 is MGHDK and CDR2 is SYGVNS in the germline V gene. Trimming removed 2 bases from V and 4 bases from J; junction bases left unmatched: 11. The CDR3 consists of 17 residues. The CDR3 loop reads CASSETVGTGGRETQYF. The CDR3 coding sequence is TGTGCCAGCAGTGAAACCGTGGGAACAGGGGGCAGAGAGACCCAGTACTTC.

This clone was picked up one time. CDR3 in amino acids: CASSLAAGGSNEQFF. CDR3 nucleotide sequence: TGCGCCAGCAGCTTGGCAGCGGGAGGGTCGAATGAGCAGTTCTTC. The chain links TRBV5-1 to TRBJ2-1; 10 bases agree with TRBD2. CDR1 SGHRS and CDR2 YFSETQ come from the germline V gene. The CDR3 has 15 amino acids. With 0 bases clipped from V and 7 bases from J, the junction kept 4 bases outside the gene matches.

The rearrangement joins TRBV7-9 to TRBJ2-3, with 16 bases aligning to TRBD2. Germline V CDR1 and CDR2: SEHNR, FQNEAQ (reference sequence). V shed 4 bases and J 1 base; nucleotides not matched to a gene: 5. This CDR3 is 18 amino acids long. The CDR3 coding sequence is TGTGCCAGCAGCTCGGGACTAGCGGGAGGGCTGGGCACAGATACGCAGTATTTT. Its protein is CASSSGLAGGLGTDTQYF.

In DNA, the CDR3 is TGTGCCAGCAGCCATAAAATAGCGGGAGACTACGAGCAGTACTTC. Protein sequence: CASSHKIAGDYEQYF. J is TRBJ2-7 and V is TRBV11-2; TRBD2 matches 9 bases. This CDR3 has 15 amino acids. Germline assignment: CDR1 SGHAT and CDR2 FQNNGV. The V and J ends lost 5 bases and 3 bases, in that order; junction bases with no gene match: 8. The variable domain in full, with the rest retrieved from reference TRBV11-2 and TRBJ2-7, is EAGVAQSPRYKIIEKRQSVAFWCNPISGHATLYWYQQILGQGPKLLIQFQNNGVVDDSQLPKDRFSAERLKGVDSTLKIQPAKLEDSAVYLCASSHKIAGDYEQYFGPGTRLTVT.

The rearrangement uses TRBV28 and TRBJ1-5; the D gene is possibly TRBD1 (6 bases). CDR1 and CDR2 (germline): MDHEN, SYDVKM. There are 14 residues in the CDR3. Between the trimmed V and J ends, which lost 5 bases and 2 bases, there was a span of 10 bases. CDR3 loop: CASSPDRRNQPQHF. In nucleotides, the CDR3 is TGTGCCAGCAGTCCAGACAGGCGCAATCAGCCCCAGCATTTT.

CDR3 coding DNA: TGCACCATCTTGACTAGCGGATACAATGAGCAGTTCTTC. Its protein is CTILTSGYNEQFF. The chain joins TRBV1 to TRBJ2-1; TRBD2 reflects the table's D call only, with no check against the DNA. TRBV1 is a known pseudogene. The CDR3 runs to 13 residues.

The rearrangement uses TRBV7-6 and TRBJ2-1, with 7 positions matching TRBD2. The CDR3 runs 15 residues. CDR1 and CDR2 from the germline V gene are SGHVS and FNYEAQ. J was trimmed by 3 bases and V by 3 bases; bases with no gene match: 5. CDR3 coding DNA: TGTGCCAGCAGCTTTCAAGCGGGGTACTACAATGAGCAGTTCTTC. Translated, it gives CASSFQAGYYNEQFF.

The CDR3 DNA reads as TGTGCCAGCAGAACAGGGGGCTATGGCTACACCTTC. Residues: CASRTGGYGYTF. The rearrangement joins TRBV28 to TRBJ1-2; 8 nucleotides align to TRBD1. J lost 4 bases, V lost 6 bases, and 1 base had no gene match. CDR1 MDHEN and CDR2 SYDVKM come from the germline V gene. This CDR3 has 12 residues.